What follows are 25 T cell receptor beta chains derived from one specimen sequenced in a study of OX40 agonist ivuxolimab in advanced cancers. The library came from the immunoSEQ multiplex PCR assay. TCRdb re-hosts the immuneACCESS table, in-frame sequences only. Its copies lack some clones; in the studies checked, an unresolved V gene accounts for under half of them, and the cause for the rest is not known. This sample lists 150,000 to 180,000 clones; 94% were detected once. Of the sample, around 0.31% falls within the top ten clones. Sequencing was performed on CD4+ or CD8+ T cells sorted from blood, taken in a trial of the OX40 agonist ivuxolimab. The receptors stem from an adult with an advanced solid tumor such as melanoma, head and neck, liver or kidney cancer.

This chain links TRBV5-1 with TRBJ1-1; D unresolved. Trimming took off 0 bases at V and 0 bases at J, with 6 bases between the two ends. This CDR3 is 14 amino acids long. Germline CDR1 and CDR2: SGHRS and YFSETQ. The CDR3 coding sequence is TGCGCCAGCAGCTTGGAGGCAGTGAACACTGAAGCTTTCTTT. It codes for CASSLEAVNTEAFF.

DNA of the CDR3: TGTGCCAGCAGTCCCACCAGGGGACGGGAGACCCAGTACTTC. Translated: CASSPTRGRETQYF. The J gene is TRBJ2-5, the V gene TRBV28; possibly TRBD1 for D (6 bases). The V end lost 5 bases, the J end lost 5 bases, and 15 bases lay between the germline ends. Per the germline V gene, CDR1 is MDHEN and CDR2 is SYDVKM. The CDR3 contains 14 residues.

The J gene is TRBJ1-2, the V gene TRBV19, with D unresolved. Trimming stripped 3 bases from V and 0 bases from J, with 11 bases between. The CDR3 has 15 residues. Germline-derived CDR1 and CDR2 are LNHDA and SQIVND (reference sequence). Here the CDR3 DNA reads TGTGCCAGTAGTATGAGGTCCGGTGCTAACTATGGCTACACCTTC. This translates into CASSMRSGANYGYTF.

The CDR3 sequence: CASSFRGGPEAFF. The CDR3 DNA reads as TGTGCCAGCAGTTTCCGGGGAGGGCCTGAAGCTTTCTTT. The chain is built from TRBV27 and TRBJ1-1; no clear D gene. V was pared by 3 bases and J by 6 bases, with 11 bases between. Per germline, CDR1 MNHEY and CDR2 SMNVEV (reference sequence). CDR3 size: 13 residues.

This sequence joins TRBV28 and TRBJ1-1; tentatively, D is TRBD1 (5 bases). The CDR3 is made up of 15 amino acids. Germline assignment: CDR1 MDHEN and CDR2 SYDVKM. Between the trimmed V and J ends, which lost 6 bases and 3 bases, there was a span of 17 bases. The chain's CDR3 is CASRQTGRADTEAFF. The DNA of the CDR3 is TGTGCCAGCAGACAAACGGGGCGTGCGGACACTGAAGCTTTCTTT.

This chain joins TRBV28 and TRBJ1-5; tentatively, D is TRBD1 (5 bases). This CDR3 contains 16 residues. Germline CDR1 and CDR2: MDHEN and SYDVKM. Trimming pared 2 bases from V and 3 bases from J, leaving 14 bases between. The CDR3 DNA sequence: TGTGCCAGCAGTTTAGGAGCGGGACGGTTCAATCAGCCCCAGCATTTT. It codes for CASSLGAGRFNQPQHF.

This clone was counted once. The chain couples TRBV19 to TRBJ2-5; D might be TRBD1 (5 bases). Trimming shortened V by 5 bases and J by 5 bases, and 18 bases separated the two germline ends. The CDR3 length is 15 residues. Looked up from germline, CDR1 is LNHDA and CDR2 is SQIVND (reference sequence). This CDR3 is CASSFLGLEGETQYF. CDR3 sequence (DNA): TGTGCCAGTAGTTTCCTGGGGCTAGAAGGGGAGACCCAGTACTTC.

The chain combines TRBV19 with TRBJ2-7; 9 nucleotides match TRBD1. Germline loops: CDR1 LNHDA, CDR2 SQIVND (reference sequence). Germline trimming cut 7 bases from V and 2 bases from J; bases unmatched to any gene: 3. The CDR3 spans 13 residues. CDR3 amino acids: CASKGQGTYEQYF. In nucleotides, the CDR3 is TGTGCCAGTAAAGGACAGGGGACCTACGAGCAGTACTTC.

V and J are TRBV19 and TRBJ2-3; 7 bases fit TRBD1. V dropped 2 bases and J dropped 9; count of bases not matched to a gene: 2. The CDR3 sequence is 12 residues long. CDR1 and CDR2 from the germline V gene are LNHDA and SQIVND (reference sequence). CDR3 amino acids: CASSITGETQYF. The CDR3 bases are TGTGCCAGTAGTATAACAGGGGAAACGCAGTATTTT.

DNA for the CDR3: TGTGCCAGCAGCGAGCAGCTCAGGGCTGGGCAGTTCTTC. Translation gives CASSEQLRAGQFF. J is TRBJ2-1 and V is TRBV7-2; TRBD1 is a possible D gene (5 bases). The germline gives CDR1 SGHTA, CDR2 FQGNSA. The ends were cut back, 5 bases at V and 12 bases at J, with 17 bases in the middle. The CDR3 runs to 13 residues.

This chain connects TRBV11-2 to TRBJ2-3, with 10 bases that match TRBD2. V shed 3 bases and J 0 bases; nucleotides not matched to a gene: 3. The CDR3 is 16 residues long. The V gene's germline CDR1 is SGHAT and CDR2 FQNNGV. The CDR3 loop is CASSFSGGPSTDTQYF. CDR3 bases: TGTGCCAGCAGCTTTAGCGGGGGGCCTAGCACAGATACGCAGTATTTT.

The chain uses TRBV11-2 and TRBJ2-7; D is ambiguous. The V and J ends lost 5 bases and 3 bases respectively, with 11 bases between them. CDR3 length: 13 residues. Germline CDR1 and CDR2: SGHAT and FQNNGV. The CDR3 nucleotides are TGTGCCAGCAGCCCTGATCGGTTCTACGAGCAGTACTTC. The encoded protein is CASSPDRFYEQYF.

The CDR3 loop reads CAWSKPGSYEQYF. As DNA, the CDR3 is TGTGCCTGGAGTAAGCCGGGCTCCTACGAGCAGTACTTC. This chain uses TRBV30 with TRBJ2-7; D is uncertain. Looked up from germline, CDR1 is GTSNPN and CDR2 is SVGIG (reference sequence). The CDR3 runs to 13 residues. V lost 2 bases and J 0 bases, leaving 8 bases between the germline ends. Together with reference TRBV30 and TRBJ2-7, the CDR3 gives the full variable domain: SQTIHQWPATLVQPVGSPLSLECTVEGTSNPNLYWYRQAAGRGLQLLFYSVGIGQISSEVPQNLSASRPQDRQFILSSKKLLLSDSGFYLCAWSKPGSYEQYFGPGTRLTVT.

This sequence joins TRBV9 and TRBJ1-2; D call uncertain. V lost 0 bases, J lost 4 bases, and 13 bases lay in between. This CDR3 has 15 amino acids. Germline CDR1 is SGDLS and CDR2 is YYNGEE. The CDR3 DNA sequence: TGTGCCAGCAGCGTAGGTACGGCAGATGGCTATGGCTACACCTTC. This codes for CASSVGTADGYGYTF.

This chain links TRBV30 with TRBJ1-4; TRBD1 might be the D (5 bases). Germline V gives CDR1 GTSNPN, CDR2 SVGIG (reference sequence). The length of the CDR3 is 16 residues. Trimming removed 2 bases from V and 8 bases from J, with 21 bases in between. CDR3 DNA: TGTGCCTGGAGTACTTACTCGGCAAGCTGGGGCGAAAAACTGTTTTTT. Protein product: CAWSTYSASWGEKLFF.

This sequence joins TRBV11-2 and TRBJ2-3, with 7 bases that match TRBD2. CDR3 size: 17 residues. Germline loops: CDR1 SGHAT, CDR2 FQNNGV. J gave up 1 base and V 4 bases, and 11 bases lay outside the gene matches. CDR3 bases: TGTGCCAGCAGCTCCCTAGGACTAGTGACACGCACAGATACGCAGTATTTT. It translates to CASSSLGLVTRTDTQYF. Full variable domain (remainder filled in from reference TRBV11-2 and TRBJ2-3): EAGVAQSPRYKIIEKRQSVAFWCNPISGHATLYWYQQILGQGPKLLIQFQNNGVVDDSQLPKDRFSAERLKGVDSTLKIQPAKLEDSAVYLCASSSLGLVTRTDTQYFGPGTRLTVL.

CDR3 sequence: CASSQEWGSWETQYF. CDR3 in DNA: TGTGCCAGCAGCCAAGAGTGGGGCTCCTGGGAGACCCAGTACTTC. The chain links TRBV14 to TRBJ2-5; TRBD1 is a possible D gene (5 bases). V dropped 0 bases and J dropped 5 bases, with 13 bases sitting between them. Germline V gives CDR1 SGHDN, CDR2 FVKESK. The CDR3 is made up of 15 amino acids. Based on the CDR3 plus reference TRBV14 and TRBJ2-5, the full variable domain is EAGVTQFPSHSVIEKGQTVTLRCDPISGHDNLYWYRRVMGKEIKFLLHFVKESKQDESGMPNNRFLAERTGGTYSTLKVQPAELEDSGVYFCASSQEWGSWETQYFGPGTRLLVL.

The gene calls are TRBV7-6 and TRBJ2-2; D is possibly TRBD2 (6 bases). The CDR3 has 16 amino acids. CDR1 is SGHVS and CDR2 is FNYEAQ in the germline V gene. V was shortened by 2 bases and J by 1 base, with 11 bases between the two germline ends. In nucleotides, the CDR3 is TGTGCCAGCAGCTTACGCGGGGACCTGAACACCGGGGAGCTGTTTTTT. This translates into CASSLRGDLNTGELFF.

The chain is built from TRBV6-1 and TRBJ2-7; D unclear. Per germline, CDR1 MNHNS and CDR2 SASEGT. This CDR3 contains 10 residues. V was cut by 6 bases and J by 3 bases, with 3 bases left in between. This CDR3 is CASSHYEQYF. For the CDR3, the DNA is TGTGCCAGCAGCCACTACGAGCAGTACTTC.

The rearrangement joins TRBV7-8 to TRBJ2-2; no definite D call. The germline V gene encodes CDR1 SGHVS and CDR2 FQNEAQ. The CDR3 loop spans 14 amino acids. Trimming shortened V by 5 bases and J by 6 bases, and 13 bases separated the two germline ends. The CDR3 region is CASSPSGWAGELFF. The CDR3 region has the DNA TGTGCCAGCAGCCCTAGTGGTTGGGCCGGGGAGCTGTTTTTT.

This rearrangement joins TRBV6-5 to TRBJ2-7, with D hard to call. The CDR3 length is 13 residues. Trimming pared 7 bases from V and 3 bases from J, leaving 13 bases between. The V gene's germline CDR1 is MNHEY and CDR2 SVGAGI. CDR3 bases: TGTGCCAGCAAGTCCGAGTCTAACTACGAGCAGTACTTC. It codes for CASKSESNYEQYF.

The chain is built from TRBV4-1 and TRBJ2-5, with TRBD2 matching 11 bases. Germline-derived CDR1 and CDR2 are MGHRA and YSYEKL. V shed 1 base, J shed 4 bases, and the junction held 8 bases outside the gene matches. CDR3 length: 17 residues. CDR3 in DNA: TGCGCCAGCAGCCAAGGAACGTCGACTAGCGGGGCAGAGACCCAGTACTTC. Translation: CASSQGTSTSGAETQYF.

This chain uses TRBV18 with TRBJ2-5; the D is unclear. CDR1 and CDR2 (germline): KGHSH, LQKENI. This CDR3 has 13 amino acids. Trimming pared 2 bases from V and 2 bases from J, leaving 6 bases between. CDR3 region: CASSPLHQETQYF. The CDR3 DNA reads TGTGCCAGCTCACCATTACATCAAGAGACCCAGTACTTC.

This chain uses TRBV5-4 with TRBJ2-5; tentatively, D is TRBD1 (5 bases). The CDR3 is 12 amino acids. Germline assignment: CDR1 SGHNT and CDR2 YYREEE (reference sequence). The ends were cut back, 4 bases at V and 2 bases at J, with 6 bases in the middle. CDR3 region: CASSRQQETQYF. DNA of the CDR3: TGTGCCAGCAGCCGACAGCAAGAGACCCAGTACTTC.

The chain is built from TRBV5-1 and TRBJ2-6; 12 nucleotides align to TRBD1. The CDR3 extends over 20 amino acids. Germline CDR1 SGHRS, CDR2 YFSETQ. V lost 7 bases, J lost 0 bases, and 14 bases stayed unmatched. CDR3 bases: TGCGCCAGCGGTCCCCCCTTGAGGGACAGGGGGCCCTCTGGGGCCAACGTCCTGACTTTC. This codes for CASGPPLRDRGPSGANVLTF. Drawing the rest from reference TRBV5-1 and TRBJ2-6, the complete variable domain is KAGVTQTPRYLIKTRGQQVTLSCSPISGHRSVSWYQQTPGQGLQFLFEYFSETQRNKGNFPGRFSGRQFSNSRSEMNVSTLELGDSALYLCASGPPLRDRGPSGANVLTFGAGSRLTVL.